These 9 T cell receptor beta chains were all obtained from the same sample, sequenced in a study of T-cell memory formation after mild COVID-19. MiXCR was run by TCRdb on the 5' RACE reads, yielding one entry per CDR3 protein. The table records about 210,000 distinct CDR3 sequences, around 30% of them present only once. Sequencing input: PBMCs or a T cell subset sorted from them (not recorded which). The receptor source for this set is an adult woman who had mild COVID-19 (a few samples of this study predate the infection). Cell type and time point are not known.

This clonotype was found a few times. The chain combines TRBV7-8 with TRBJ2-7; D is possibly TRBD1 or TRBD2 (5 bases each). CDR1 SGHVS and CDR2 FQNEAQ come from the germline V gene. This CDR3 contains 13 residues. V was cut by 10 bases and J by 4 bases, with 17 bases left in between. In nucleotides, the CDR3 is TGTGCCACCCAGAGCGGCAGGGATTACGAGCAGTACTTC. Translating gives CATQSGRDYEQYF.

The V and J genes are TRBV7-2 and TRBJ1-2; possibly TRBD1 for D (5 bases). The V and J ends lost 4 bases and 0 bases respectively, with 15 bases between them. The CDR3 totals 16 residues. Per germline, CDR1 SGHTA and CDR2 FQGNSA. The CDR3 nucleotides are TGTGCCAGCAGCTCCCAGGGTAATACCGCTAACTATGGCTACACCTTC. It codes for CASSSQGNTANYGYTF.

This clonotype was counted only a few times. The chain joins TRBV29-1 to TRBJ2-3, with D perhaps being TRBD1 or TRBD2 (7 bases each). Germline CDR1 and CDR2: SQVTM and ANQGSEA. CDR3 size: 14 residues. V was pared by 6 bases and J by 6 bases, with 19 bases between. The CDR3 DNA sequence: TGCAGCGTCAAGCTCAGGGGGGGGTTCGATACGCAGTATTTT. Translated: CSVKLRGGFDTQYF.

The V call is TRBV7-6, the J call TRBJ2-1, with D possibly matching TRBD1 (6 bases). The CDR3 contains 15 residues. V dropped 1 base and J dropped 6 bases, with 13 bases sitting between them. Germline CDR1 reads SGHVS; CDR2 reads FNYEAQ. The DNA for the CDR3 is TGTGCCAGCAGCTTAGGAGGGGGTATTCTCAATGAGCAGTTCTTC. This sequence encodes CASSLGGGILNEQFF.

This chain uses TRBV9 with TRBJ2-1, with 7 bases aligning to TRBD2. CDR3 length equals 18 residues. V shed 1 base and J 8 bases; nucleotides not matched to a gene: 18. Germline values: CDR1 SGDLS, CDR2 YYNGEE. CDR3 DNA sequence: TGTGCCAGCAGCGTACTGGCTTGGCGGGAGCCCCCACACGATGAGCAGTTCTTC. It translates to CASSVLAWREPPHDEQFF. Using reference TRBV9 and TRBJ2-1 for the parts outside the CDR3, the full variable domain is DSGVTQTPKHLITATGQRVTLRCSPRSGDLSVYWYQQSLDQGLQFLIQYYNGEERAKGNILERFSAQQFPDLHSELNLSSLELGDSALYFCASSVLAWREPPHDEQFFGPGTRLTVL.

The chain joins TRBV12-3 or TRBV12-4 to TRBJ1-1; the D is unclear. V was clipped by 7 bases and J by 2 bases, with 14 bases between them. This CDR3 contains 14 residues. CDR3 sequence (DNA): TGTGCCAGCACAGGATTTTCGGCAAACACTGAAGCTTTCTTT. Translating it yields CASTGFSANTEAFF.

This clonotype has a handful of counts. The rearrangement uses TRBV12-3 or TRBV12-4 and TRBJ2-3, with a weak D call TRBD1 (6 bases). V was cut by 6 bases and J by 3 bases, with 25 bases left in between. The CDR3 extends over 18 amino acids. The CDR3 bases are TGTGCCAGCAGCCCCGACCCGGGGACATTATTAAGTACAGATACGCAGTATTTT. This gives the protein CASSPDPGTLLSTDTQYF.

At least ten counts were recorded for this clonotype. The V gene is TRBV5-5, the J gene TRBJ1-5; 10 bases are a match to TRBD1. The CDR3 consists of 15 residues. Trimming removed 3 bases from V and 2 bases from J; junction bases left unmatched: 2. Germline CDR1 reads SGHKS; CDR2 reads YYEKEE (reference sequence). In nucleotides, the CDR3 is TGTGCCAGCAGCTGGGGGACAGGGGGCAATCAGCCCCAGCATTTT. Translated, it gives CASSWGTGGNQPQHF.

The rearrangement joins TRBV19 to TRBJ2-6; D ambiguous. V lost 5 bases and J lost 1, with 12 bases in between. Germline-derived CDR1 and CDR2 are LNHDA and SQIVND (reference sequence). CDR3 size: 16 residues. This chain's CDR3 is CASSSLTSSGANVLTF. CDR3 nucleotides: TGTGCCAGTAGTTCTCTGACCTCTTCTGGGGCCAACGTCCTGACTTTC.